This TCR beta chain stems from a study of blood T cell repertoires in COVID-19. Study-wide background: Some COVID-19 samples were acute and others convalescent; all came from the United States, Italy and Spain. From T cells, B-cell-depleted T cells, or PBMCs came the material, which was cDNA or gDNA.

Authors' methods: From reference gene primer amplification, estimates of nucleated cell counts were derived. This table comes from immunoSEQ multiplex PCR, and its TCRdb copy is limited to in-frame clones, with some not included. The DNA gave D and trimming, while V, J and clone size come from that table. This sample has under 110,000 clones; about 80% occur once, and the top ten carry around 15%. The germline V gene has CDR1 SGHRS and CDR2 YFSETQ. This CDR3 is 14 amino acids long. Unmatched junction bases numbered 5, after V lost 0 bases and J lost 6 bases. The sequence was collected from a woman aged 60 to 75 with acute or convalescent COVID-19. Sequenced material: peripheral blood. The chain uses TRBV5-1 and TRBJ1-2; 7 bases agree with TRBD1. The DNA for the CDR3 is TGCGCCAGCAGCTTGGTTCCAGGGGGTAATGGCTACACCTTC. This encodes CASSLVPGGNGYTF.